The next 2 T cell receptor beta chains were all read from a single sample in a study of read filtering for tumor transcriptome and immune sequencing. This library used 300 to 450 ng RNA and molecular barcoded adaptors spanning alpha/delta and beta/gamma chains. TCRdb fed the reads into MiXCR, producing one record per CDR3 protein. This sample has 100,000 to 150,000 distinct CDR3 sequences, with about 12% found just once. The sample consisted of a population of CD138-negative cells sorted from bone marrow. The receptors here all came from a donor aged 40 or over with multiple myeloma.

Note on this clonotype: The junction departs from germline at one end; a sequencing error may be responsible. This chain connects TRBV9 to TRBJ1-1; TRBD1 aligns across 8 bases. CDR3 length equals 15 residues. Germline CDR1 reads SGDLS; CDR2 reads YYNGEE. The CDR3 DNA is TGTGCTAGCAGCAACCAGGGGGCAGGGAACACTGAAGCTTTCTTT. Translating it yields CASSNQGAGNTEAFF.

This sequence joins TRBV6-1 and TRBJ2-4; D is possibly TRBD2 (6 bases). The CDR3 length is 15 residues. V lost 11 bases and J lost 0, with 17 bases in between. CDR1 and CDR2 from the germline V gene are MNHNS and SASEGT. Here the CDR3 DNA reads TGTGCCTCCCGGGGACTGAACTCAGCCAAAAACATTCAGTACTTC. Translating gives CASRGLNSAKNIQYF.